This T cell receptor beta chain was profiled in a study of blood T cell repertoires in COVID-19. J lost 14 bases, V lost 0 bases, and 13 bases had no gene match. This CDR3 comprises 16 residues. The data were produced by immunoSEQ multiplex PCR, yet TCRdb's version contains in-frame clones alone and is incomplete. Of 120,000 to 150,000 clones in the sample, 88% were seen once. The sample taken for sequencing was peripheral blood. The clonotype originates from a human donor with COVID-19, enrolled during active disease. The donor label of this sample is uncertain. This rearrangement joins TRBV23-1 to TRBJ1-6, with 7 bases matching TRBD1. TRBV23-1 has ORF status, its function being uncertain. CDR3 residues: CASSQSVHRGSVALHF. In DNA form, the CDR3 reads TGCGCCAGCAGTCAATCAGTTCACAGGGGCTCCGTAGCCCTCCACTTT.